These 8 T cell receptor beta chains share one sample of origin, sequenced in a study of a mutant IDH1 vaccine in newly diagnosed glioma. This table comes from immunoSEQ multiplex PCR, and its TCRdb copy is limited to in-frame clones, with some not included. Among about 34,000 clones, around four fifths were seen once, and the ten largest hold roughly 9%. The time point denotes: baseline, week 1 (first vaccination visit). The treatment was: pre-vaccination baseline after standard-of-care therapy. The material sequenced was peripheral blood mononuclear cells (PBMCs), taken from a glioma patient treated with radiotherapy, temozolomide or both. The receptors derive from a man in his fifties or sixties with glioma. Some clones in this sample may be carry-over from other donors' samples.

CDR3 loop: CASSGEIREKLFF. The CDR3 nucleotides are TGTGCCAGCAGCGGGGAGATTCGTGAAAAACTGTTTTTT. The chain carries TRBV28 and TRBJ1-4; D uncertain. V shed 6 bases and J shed 7 bases, with 12 bases lying between them. Germline V CDR1 and CDR2: MDHEN, SYDVKM. The CDR3 has 13 amino acids.

J is TRBJ2-4 and V is TRBV18; D gene unclear. From germline, CDR1 is KGHSH and CDR2 LQKENI. The CDR3 extends over 17 amino acids. The V gene lost 0 bases and the J gene lost 0 bases, with 12 bases spanning the gap. The CDR3 DNA reads TGTGCCAGCTCACCACCTGGCCGGAGAGGAGCCAAAAACATTCAGTACTTC. Residues: CASSPPGRRGAKNIQYF.

This clone came up once. This sequence joins TRBV5-1 and TRBJ2-5; 11 bases match TRBD2. This CDR3 is built from 17 residues. The V gene's germline CDR1 is SGHRS and CDR2 YFSETQ. V lost 0 bases to trimming and J lost 0 bases; unmatched junction nucleotides: 4. CDR3 in amino acids: CASSLEPSGGNQETQYF. CDR3 coding DNA: TGCGCCAGCAGCTTGGAGCCTAGCGGGGGGAACCAAGAGACCCAGTACTTC.

This chain connects TRBV6-5 to TRBJ2-7; D may match TRBD1 or TRBD2 (5 bases each). This CDR3 spans 15 amino acids. V was cut by 5 bases and J by 4 bases, with 18 bases left in between. The germline V gene encodes CDR1 MNHEY and CDR2 SVGAGI. The chain's CDR3 is CASSPEGNGRYEQYF. CDR3 in DNA: TGTGCCAGCAGTCCCGAGGGGAATGGGCGGTACGAGCAGTACTTC.

The gene calls are TRBV28 and TRBJ2-7; D is uncertain. This CDR3 is 11 amino acids long. CDR1 is MDHEN and CDR2 is SYDVKM in the germline V gene. Trimming shortened V by 6 bases and J by 11 bases, and 14 bases separated the two germline ends. CDR3 coding DNA: TGTGCCAGCAGAAGAGAAGGACGAAAGTACTTC. Translated: CASRREGRKYF.

V is TRBV5-4 and J is TRBJ1-2; D not certain. This CDR3 spans 13 amino acids. Per the germline V gene, CDR1 is SGHNT and CDR2 is YYREEE (reference sequence). Trimming shortened V by 4 bases and J by 5 bases, and 12 bases separated the two germline ends. The CDR3 loop reads CASSRQQEYGYTF. In DNA form, the CDR3 reads TGTGCCAGCAGCCGGCAACAAGAATATGGCTACACCTTC. Combining the CDR3 with reference TRBV5-4 and TRBJ1-2 gives the whole variable domain ETGVTQSPTHLIKTRGQQVTLRCSSQSGHNTVSWYQQALGQGPQFIFQYYREEENGRGNFPPRFSGLQFPNYSSELNVNALELDDSALYLCASSRQQEYGYTFGSGTRLTVV.

The chain has TRBV7-2 and TRBJ2-3; no clear D. The germline V gene has CDR1 SGHTA and CDR2 FQGNSA. V lost 2 bases and J lost 0, with 6 bases in between. This CDR3 contains 14 residues. This CDR3 is CASSLRRSTDTQYF. In DNA, the CDR3 is TGTGCCAGCAGCTTACGACGGAGCACAGATACGCAGTATTTT.

The chain links TRBV6-6 to TRBJ2-1; D may be TRBD2 (6 bases). Germline values: CDR1 MNHNY, CDR2 SVGAGI (reference sequence). Between the trimmed V and J ends, which lost 11 bases and 4 bases, there was a span of 18 bases. This CDR3 spans 14 amino acids. The CDR3 bases are TGTGCCGTCACCAGGTCGGGGGAGTACAATGAGCAGTTCTTC. Translated: CAVTRSGEYNEQFF.